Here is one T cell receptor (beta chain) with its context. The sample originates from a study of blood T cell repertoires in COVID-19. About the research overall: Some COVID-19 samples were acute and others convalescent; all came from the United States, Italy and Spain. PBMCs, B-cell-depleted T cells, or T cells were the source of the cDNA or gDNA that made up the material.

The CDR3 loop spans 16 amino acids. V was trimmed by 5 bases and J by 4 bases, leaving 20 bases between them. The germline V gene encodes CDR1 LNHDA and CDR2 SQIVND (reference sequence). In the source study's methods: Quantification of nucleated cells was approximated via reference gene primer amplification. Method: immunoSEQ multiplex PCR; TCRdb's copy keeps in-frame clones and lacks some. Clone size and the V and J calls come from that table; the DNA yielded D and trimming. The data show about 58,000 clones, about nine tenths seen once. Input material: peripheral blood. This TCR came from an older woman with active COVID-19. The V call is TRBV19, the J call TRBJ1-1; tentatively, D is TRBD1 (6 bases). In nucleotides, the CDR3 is TGTGCCAGTAGTGCAGGGGCGCTGGGATTTGTCACTGAAGCTTTCTTT. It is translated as CASSAGALGFVTEAFF.